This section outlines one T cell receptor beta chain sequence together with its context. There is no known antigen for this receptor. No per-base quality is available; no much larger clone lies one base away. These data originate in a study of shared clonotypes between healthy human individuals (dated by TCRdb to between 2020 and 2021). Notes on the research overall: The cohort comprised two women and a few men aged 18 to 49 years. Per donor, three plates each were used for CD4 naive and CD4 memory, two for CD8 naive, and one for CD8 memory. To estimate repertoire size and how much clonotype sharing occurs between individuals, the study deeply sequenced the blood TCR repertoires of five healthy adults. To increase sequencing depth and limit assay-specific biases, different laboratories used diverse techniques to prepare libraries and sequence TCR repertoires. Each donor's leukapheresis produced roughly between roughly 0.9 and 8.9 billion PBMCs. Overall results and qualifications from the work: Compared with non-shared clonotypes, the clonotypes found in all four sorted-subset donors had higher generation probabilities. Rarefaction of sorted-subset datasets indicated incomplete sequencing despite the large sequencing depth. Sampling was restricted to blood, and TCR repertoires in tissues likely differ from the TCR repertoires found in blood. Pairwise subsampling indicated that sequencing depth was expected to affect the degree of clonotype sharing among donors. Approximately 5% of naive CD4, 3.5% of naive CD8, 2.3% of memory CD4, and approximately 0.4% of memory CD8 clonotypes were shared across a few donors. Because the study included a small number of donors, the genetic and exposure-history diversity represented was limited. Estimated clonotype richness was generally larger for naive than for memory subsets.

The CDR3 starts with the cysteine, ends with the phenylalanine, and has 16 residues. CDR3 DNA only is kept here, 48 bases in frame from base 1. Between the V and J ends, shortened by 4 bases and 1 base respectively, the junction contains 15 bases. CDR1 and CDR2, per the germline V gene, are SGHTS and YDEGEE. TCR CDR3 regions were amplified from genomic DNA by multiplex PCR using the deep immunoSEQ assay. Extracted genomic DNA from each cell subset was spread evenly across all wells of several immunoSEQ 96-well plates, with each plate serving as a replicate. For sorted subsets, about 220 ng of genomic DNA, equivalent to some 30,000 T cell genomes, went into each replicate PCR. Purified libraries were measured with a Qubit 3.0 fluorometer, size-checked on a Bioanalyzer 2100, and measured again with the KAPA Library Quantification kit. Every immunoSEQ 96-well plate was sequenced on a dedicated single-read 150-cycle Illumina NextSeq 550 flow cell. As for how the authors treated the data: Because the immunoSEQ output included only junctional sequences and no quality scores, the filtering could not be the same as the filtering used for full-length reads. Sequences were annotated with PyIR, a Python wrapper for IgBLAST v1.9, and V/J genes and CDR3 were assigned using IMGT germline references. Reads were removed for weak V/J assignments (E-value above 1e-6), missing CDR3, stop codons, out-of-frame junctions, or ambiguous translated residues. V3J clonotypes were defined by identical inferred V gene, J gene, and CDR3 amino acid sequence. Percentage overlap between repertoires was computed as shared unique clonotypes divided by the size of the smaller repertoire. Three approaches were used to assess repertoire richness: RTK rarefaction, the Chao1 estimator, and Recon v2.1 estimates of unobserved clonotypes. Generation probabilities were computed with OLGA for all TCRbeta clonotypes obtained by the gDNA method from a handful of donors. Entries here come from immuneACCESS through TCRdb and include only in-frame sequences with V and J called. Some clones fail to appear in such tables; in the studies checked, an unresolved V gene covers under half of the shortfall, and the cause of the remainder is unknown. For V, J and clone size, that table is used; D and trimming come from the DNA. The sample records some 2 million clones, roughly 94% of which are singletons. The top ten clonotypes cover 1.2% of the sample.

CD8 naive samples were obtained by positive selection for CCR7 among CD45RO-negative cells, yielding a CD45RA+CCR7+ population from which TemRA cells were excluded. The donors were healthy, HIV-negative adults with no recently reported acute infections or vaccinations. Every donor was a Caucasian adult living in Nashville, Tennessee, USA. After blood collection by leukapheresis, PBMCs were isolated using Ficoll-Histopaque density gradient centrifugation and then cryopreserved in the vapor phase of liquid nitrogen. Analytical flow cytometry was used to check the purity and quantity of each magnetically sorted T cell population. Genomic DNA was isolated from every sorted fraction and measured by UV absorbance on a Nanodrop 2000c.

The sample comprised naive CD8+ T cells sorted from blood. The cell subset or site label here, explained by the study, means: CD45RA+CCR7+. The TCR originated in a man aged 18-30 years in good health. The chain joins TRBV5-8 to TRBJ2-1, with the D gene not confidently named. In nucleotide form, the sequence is TGTGCCAGCAGCCTGGCCCGGCGCGGTTCCTACAATGAGCAGTTCTTC. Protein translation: CASSLARRGSYNEQFF.